What follows are 11 T cell receptor beta chains derived from one specimen sequenced in a study of T cell responses to AZD1222 COVID-19 vaccine (dated by TCRdb to the early 2020s). To prepare the library, the immunoSEQ multiplex PCR assay was applied. TCRdb re-hosts the immuneACCESS table, in-frame sequences only. Its copies lack some clones; in the studies checked, an unresolved V gene accounts for under half of them, and the cause for the rest is not known. The sample records about 130,000 clones, 75% to 90% of which are singletons. The ten largest clones capture about 4% of the sample. In light of the paper, this sample's time point label describes: baseline before first vaccination. Sample: peripheral blood, taken on day 0 of AZD1222 vaccination. Receptors originate from an adult in good health.

The chain uses TRBV30 and TRBJ2-6; D is perhaps TRBD2 (7 bases). V was cut by 6 bases and J by 0 bases, with 18 bases left in between. The CDR3 contains 17 residues. Germline V gives CDR1 GTSNPN, CDR2 SVGIG (reference sequence). CDR3 sequence reads: CACRRRGGNSGANVLTF. The CDR3 DNA follows: TGTGCCTGCCGGCGTAGGGGGGGAAACTCTGGGGCCAACGTCCTGACTTTC. The full variable domain, with the rest looked up from reference TRBV30 and TRBJ2-6, is SQTIHQWPATLVQPVGSPLSLECTVEGTSNPNLYWYRQAAGRGLQLLFYSVGIGQISSEVPQNLSASRPQDRQFILSSKKLLLSDSGFYLCACRRRGGNSGANVLTFGAGSRLTVL.

The chain uses TRBV2 and TRBJ2-4; a weak D match, TRBD1 (7 bases). Germline V gene data show CDR1 as SNHLY and CDR2 as FYNNEI. V was cut by 5 bases and J by 9 bases, with 11 bases left in between. The CDR3 length is 12 residues. CDR3 DNA sequence: TGTGCCAGCAGTTCCCAGGGGGGCATTCAGTACTTC. Its translation is CASSSQGGIQYF.

This chain uses TRBV7-8 with TRBJ1-1; D may be TRBD1 (5 bases). The V gene lost 5 bases and the J gene lost 0 bases, with 19 bases spanning the gap. This CDR3 has 17 residues. Germline V lookup: CDR1 SGHVS, CDR2 FQNEAQ. The CDR3 DNA reads as TGTGCCAGCAGCCAGGCCACTTGGAGACAGTTGAACACTGAAGCTTTCTTT. It is translated as CASSQATWRQLNTEAFF.

Concerning this clone: Other DNA sequences from this sample encode an identical CDR3 as well. The chain recombines TRBV19 with TRBJ1-1; D unresolved. The CDR3 totals 13 residues. Germline CDR1 reads LNHDA; CDR2 reads SQIVND (reference sequence). The ends were cut back, 2 bases at V and 2 bases at J, with 6 bases in the middle. The CDR3 region has the DNA TGTGCCAGTAGTATACGGGTTAACACTGAAGCTTTCTTT. This codes for CASSIRVNTEAFF.

This chain uses TRBV5-8 with TRBJ1-2, with D perhaps TRBD1 (6 bases). This CDR3 contains 14 residues. The germline CDR1 and CDR2 sequences are SGHTS and YDEGEE. Trimming cost V 4 bases and J 1 base, with 11 bases left between them. DNA for the CDR3: TGTGCCAGCAGCATCGGACAGAGTAACTATGGCTACACCTTC. Protein: CASSIGQSNYGYTF.

This chain uses TRBV11-3 with TRBJ2-3; 10 bases line up with TRBD2. V lost 5 bases and J lost 6; bases outside the gene matches: 5. CDR3 length equals 14 residues. Germline V gene data show CDR1 as SGHNT and CDR2 as YENEEA. DNA for the CDR3: TGTGCCAGCAGCATTAGCGGGGGGCGCGATACGCAGTATTTT. Amino acid sequence: CASSISGGRDTQYF.

This rearrangement joins TRBV6-5 to TRBJ1-4; D ambiguous. The ends were cut back, 2 bases at V and 4 bases at J, with 5 bases in the middle. Germline V gives CDR1 MNHEY, CDR2 SVGAGI. The CDR3 runs to 13 residues. The CDR3 DNA reads as TGTGCCAGCAGTTACGGGGTTAATGAAAAACTGTTTTTT. Residues: CASSYGVNEKLFF.

This chain uses TRBV6-1 with TRBJ2-1, with 7 bases lining up with TRBD2. CDR1 is MNHNS and CDR2 is SASEGT in the germline V gene. This CDR3 comprises 16 residues. Trimming cost V 1 base and J 9 bases; bases outside gene matches: 12. The CDR3 reads CASSEVASGAAGEQFF. The CDR3 DNA is TGTGCCAGCAGTGAAGTGGCTAGCGGTGCGGCGGGTGAGCAGTTCTTC.

The chain combines TRBV30 with TRBJ1-1; 8 bases line up with TRBD1. The CDR3 is 15 residues long. J lost 0 bases, V lost 0 bases, and 3 bases had no gene match. Germline CDR1 reads GTSNPN; CDR2 reads SVGIG (reference sequence). The DNA of the CDR3 is TGTGCCTGGAGTGTAGGCAGGGGGCTGAACACTGAAGCTTTCTTT. Protein product: CAWSVGRGLNTEAFF.

The V call is TRBV4-1, the J call TRBJ1-1; D gene uncertain. Looked up from germline, CDR1 is MGHRA and CDR2 is YSYEKL. The CDR3 has 15 amino acids. Trimming pared 0 bases from V and 3 bases from J, leaving 11 bases between. The CDR3, as DNA: TGCGCCAGCAGCCAAGATAGTCCCCCCTACACTGAAGCTTTCTTT. This encodes CASSQDSPPYTEAFF.

The rearrangement uses TRBV9 and TRBJ2-2, with TRBD2 as a possible D gene (6 bases). Germline CDR1 is SGDLS and CDR2 is YYNGEE. The germline V and J ends were trimmed by 5 bases and 4 bases, with 15 bases remaining between them. CDR3 size: 15 residues. The CDR3 bases are TGTGCCAGCAGTAAAACGGGGGTTACCACCGGGGAGCTGTTTTTT. It yields the protein CASSKTGVTTGELFF.